This T cell receptor beta chain was recovered during a study of cytomegalovirus exposure and HLA in healthy donors. General observations from the study: Earlier findings revealed that most TCR beta V segments proved productive either about 87% or about 30% of the time. With DRB1 most and HLA-C fewest, TCR association rates differed between HLA loci in a later analysis.

This PCR relied on a set of 60 Vbeta primers and 13 Jbeta primers. TCRdb keeps only in-frame clones here, not all; method: immunoSEQ multiplex PCR. Of 150,000 to 200,000 clones listed, roughly four fifths are singletons. Comment on this clone: Its antigen is undetermined. One end of the junction does not line up with germline, which may come from a read error.

CDR1 and CDR2 (germline): SSHAT, FNYEAQ (reference sequence). The CDR3 extends over 16 amino acids. Sequenced sample: PBMCs. The TCR sequence derives from a man between 18 and 35 years old in good health and CMV-seronegative. V usage is TRBV7-7 and J usage is TRBJ2-1; D possibly corresponds to TRBD2 (8 bases). This chain's CDR3 is CASSLAGQTPYNEQFF. The CDR3 DNA sequence: TGTGCTAGCAGCTTAGCGGGACAGACCCCCTACAATGAGCAGTTCTTC. Looking up the rest from reference TRBV7-7 and TRBJ2-1 gives the full variable domain: GAGVSQSPRYKVTKRGQDVTLRCDPISSHATLYWYQQALGQGPEFLTYFNYEAQPDKSGLPSDRFSAERPEGSISTLTIQRTEQRDSAMYRCASSLAGQTPYNEQFFGPGTRLTVL.